This record concerns one T cell receptor (beta chain) sequence. Its antigen remains unidentified. The V and J ends lost 1 base and 5 bases respectively, with 11 bases between them. CDR1 is SGHTA and CDR2 is FQGNSA in the germline V gene. The CDR3 length is 14 residues. Sequencing used immunoSEQ multiplex PCR; TCRdb keeps in-frame clones, though not all of them. The table shows approximately 86,000 clones, with around 91% occurring only once. This record belongs to a study of graft-versus-host responses after intestinal transplantation. The chain uses TRBV7-2 and TRBJ2-5; D unresolved. This clonotype was sampled from a human donor who received an intestinal transplant. Sequencing was performed on unstimulated CD4+ T cells sorted from spleen or lymph node cells, taken before intestinal transplant. The CDR3 loop is CASSLGAPQETQYF. CDR3 bases: TGTGCCAGCAGCTTAGGGGCTCCTCAGGAGACCCAGTACTTC.